This T cell receptor beta chain stems from a study of CD8 T cells in ankylosing spondylitis. The table lists this clonotype with a count of one. What it binds is unknown. With 5 bases removed from V and 6 bases from J, the gap between germline ends came to 15 bases. The CDR3 is 14 residues long. Germline V gene data show CDR1 as MNHNS and CDR2 as SASEGT. Scientists made TCR beta libraries using quantitative 5'-RACE with molecular barcodes. TCRdb used MiXCR to reprocess the 5' RACE reads, holding one entry per CDR3 protein. The sample records a few hundred thousand distinct CDR3 sequences, 12% being singletons. Study results and limitations: Characteristic, it appeared, of ankylosing spondylitis blood was a TCR beta motif of eight or nine highly homologous variants.

The sample comprised blood, either unsorted or a sorted T cell fraction (not recorded which). This rearrangement joins TRBV6-1 to TRBJ2-3, with D possibly TRBD2 on 6 matching bases. The sequence derives from a male donor with ankylosing spondylitis. The CDR3 DNA follows: TGTGCCAGCAGTCCTCGGGGAGGCTGGGATACGCAGTATTTT. As protein: CASSPRGGWDTQYF.